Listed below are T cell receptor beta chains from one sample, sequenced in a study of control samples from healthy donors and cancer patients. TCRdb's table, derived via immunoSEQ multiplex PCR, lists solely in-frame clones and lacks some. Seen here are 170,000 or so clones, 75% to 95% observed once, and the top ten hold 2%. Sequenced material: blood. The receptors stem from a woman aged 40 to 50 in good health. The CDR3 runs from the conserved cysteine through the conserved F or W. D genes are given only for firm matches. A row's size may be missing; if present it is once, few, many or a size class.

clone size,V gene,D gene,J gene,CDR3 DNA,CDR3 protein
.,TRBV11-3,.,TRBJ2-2,TGTGCCAGCAGCCCTAGTTGGACCGGGGAGCTGTTTTTT,CASSPSWTGELFF
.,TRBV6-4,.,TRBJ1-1,TGTGCCAGCAGCCTACCACCTGGGACGGGAAACACTGAAGCTTTCTTT,CASSLPPGTGNTEAFF
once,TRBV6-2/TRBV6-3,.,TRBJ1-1,TGTGCCAGCAGTTACTCAGGGGAAGCTTTCTTT,CASSYSGEAFF
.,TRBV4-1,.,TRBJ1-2,TGCGCCAGCAGCCAAGGCATGAGGACGGGCCGGTACGGCTACACCTTC,CASSQGMRTGRYGYTF
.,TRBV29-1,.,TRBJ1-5,TGCAGCGTTGAAGTCGGGGTAGGTCAGCCCCAGCATTTT,CSVEVGVGQPQHF
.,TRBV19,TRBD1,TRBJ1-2,TGTGCCAGTAGTATGCCGGGACAGGCAAATACTAACTATGGCTACACCTTC,CASSMPGQANTNYGYTF
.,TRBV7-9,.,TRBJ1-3,TGTGCCAGCAGCTTAGACAGGGCCGGAAACACCATATATTTT,CASSLDRAGNTIYF
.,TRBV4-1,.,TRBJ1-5,TGCGCCAGCAGCCAATTAGCCACGAATCAGCCCCAGCATTTT,CASSQLATNQPQHF
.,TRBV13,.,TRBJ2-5,TGTGCCAGCAGCTTTGGGGAGACCCAGTACTTC,CASSFGETQYF
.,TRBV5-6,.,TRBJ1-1,TGTGCCAGCAGCTTTCCAGGGGTGGGTATCACTGAAGCTTTCTTT,CASSFPGVGITEAFF
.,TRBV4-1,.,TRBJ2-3,TGCGCCAGCAGCCAAGAATCTTGGCTAGGAACAGATACGCAGTATTTT,CASSQESWLGTDTQYF
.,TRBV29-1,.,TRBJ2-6,TGCAGCGTTGAGGTATGGAACGAAGTCTCTGGGGCCAACGTCCTGACTTTC,CSVEVWNEVSGANVLTF
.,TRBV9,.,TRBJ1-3,TGTGCCAGCAGCCCCGGGTCTTACTCTGGAAACACCATATATTTT,CASSPGSYSGNTIYF
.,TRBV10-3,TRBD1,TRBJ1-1,TGTGCCATCAGTGAGTCCGGACAGGACAATACGGGCACTGAAGCTTTCTTT,CAISESGQDNTGTEAFF
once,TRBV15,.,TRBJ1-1,TGTGCCACCAGCAGAGATGGAAGTGTAATGAACACTGAAGCTTTCTTT,CATSRDGSVMNTEAFF
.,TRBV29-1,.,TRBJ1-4,TGCAGCGTTCTCCCATTCGTTGGGGGGGAGAATGAAAAACTGTTTTTT,CSVLPFVGGENEKLFF
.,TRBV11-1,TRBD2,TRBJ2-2,TGTGCCAGCAGCTTTATGACTAGCGGGGCCCCCCGGGAGCTGTTTTTT,CASSFMTSGAPRELFF
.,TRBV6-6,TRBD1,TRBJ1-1,TGTGCCAGCAGACGGCAGGGGGCTGAAGCTTTCTTT,CASRRQGAEAFF
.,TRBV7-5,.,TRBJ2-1,TGTGCCAGAAGTGGTCTAGCGGGGGGAATTTACAATGAGCAGTTCTTC,CARSGLAGGIYNEQFF
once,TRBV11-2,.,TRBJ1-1,TGTGCCAGCAGCCCTGGGAGCCTTACTGAAGCTTTCTTT,CASSPGSLTEAFF
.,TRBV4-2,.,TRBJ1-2,TGTGCCAGCAGCCAAGTAATGGACGATGGCTACACCTTC,CASSQVMDDGYTF
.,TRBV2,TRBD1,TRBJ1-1,TGTGCCAGCAGGACGGGACAGGGGGGGAACACTGAAGCTTTCTTT,CASRTGQGGNTEAFF
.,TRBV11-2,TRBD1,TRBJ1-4,TGTGCCAGCAGCCCCGGACAGGGAGGCTCTAATGAAAAACTGTTTTTT,CASSPGQGGSNEKLFF
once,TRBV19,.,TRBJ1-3,TGTGCCAGTAAAACAGTCATTGGAAACACCATATATTTT,CASKTVIGNTIYF
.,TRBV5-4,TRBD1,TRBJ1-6,TGTGCCAGCAGCACAGGGGGGTCTAGCTCCTATAATTCACCCCTCCACTTT,CASSTGGSSSYNSPLHF
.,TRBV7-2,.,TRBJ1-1,TGTGCCAGCAGCTTAACAGGGTCCGGCACTGAAGCTTTCTTT,CASSLTGSGTEAFF
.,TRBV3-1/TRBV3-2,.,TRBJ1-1,TGTGCCAGCAGCCAAGATTGGGATGGAGCGAACACTGAAGCTTTCTTT,CASSQDWDGANTEAFF
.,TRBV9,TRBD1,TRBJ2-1,TGTGCCAGCAGCGGGGGACAGTACAATGAGCAGTTCTTC,CASSGGQYNEQFF
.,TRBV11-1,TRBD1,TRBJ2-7,TGTGCCAGCAGCTGGGGGACAGGGCACTCCTACGAGCAGTACTTC,CASSWGTGHSYEQYF
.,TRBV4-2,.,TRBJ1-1,TGTGCCAGCAGCCGGGCAAACAGGGAGGGCACTGAAGCTTTCTTT,CASSRANREGTEAFF
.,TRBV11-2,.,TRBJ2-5,TGTGCCAGCAGCTTAGCCCCGAGGGGGATCGGGGAAGAGACCCAGTACTTC,CASSLAPRGIGEETQYF
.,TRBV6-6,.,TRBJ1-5,TGTGCCAGCAGTACGGGCGGGCTCCCCAAAGTTCCCCAGCATTTT,CASSTGGLPKVPQHF
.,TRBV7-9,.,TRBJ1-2,TGTGCCAGCAGCTTAAGTTTGGGCGGCTACACCTTC,CASSLSLGGYTF
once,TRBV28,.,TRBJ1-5,TGTGCCAGCAGTTTCGACGATAGCAATCAGCCCCAGCATTTT,CASSFDDSNQPQHF
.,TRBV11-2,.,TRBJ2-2,TGTGCCAGCAGCACCGGGACTTTTTTCCCCGGGGAGCTGTTTTTT,CASSTGTFFPGELFF
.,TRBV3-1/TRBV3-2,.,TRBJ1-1,TGTGCCAGCAGCCAAGCCCTGGAAGCTTTCTTT,CASSQALEAFF
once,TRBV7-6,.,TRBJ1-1,TGTGCCAGCAGCAAATCGACAGAGAACACTGAAGCTTTCTTT,CASSKSTENTEAFF
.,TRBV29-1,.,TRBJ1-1,TGCAGCGTTGATCGGAACACTGAAGCTTTCTTT,CSVDRNTEAFF
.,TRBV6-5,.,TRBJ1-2,TGTGCCAGCAGTAGCCGGTCGACCTCTAACTATGGCTACACCTTC,CASSSRSTSNYGYTF
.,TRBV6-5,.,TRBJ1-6,TGTGCCAGTGGGCCTGGCCTCTATAATTCACCCCTCCACTTT,CASGPGLYNSPLHF
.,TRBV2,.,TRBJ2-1,TGTGCCAGCAGTGAGGGGGGGGCCCCGTACAATGAGCAGTTCTTC,CASSEGGAPYNEQFF
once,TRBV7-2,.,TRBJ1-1,TGTGCCAGCAGCTTAGTAGGGCTGAACACTGAAGCTTTCTTT,CASSLVGLNTEAFF
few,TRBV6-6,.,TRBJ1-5,TGTGCCAGCAGTCTCGACGGCAATCAGCCCCAGCATTTT,CASSLDGNQPQHF
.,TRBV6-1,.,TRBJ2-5,TGTGCCAGCAGTGAATCTGGGTTCGGGGAGACCCAGTACTTC,CASSESGFGETQYF
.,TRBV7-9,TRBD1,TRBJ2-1,TGTGCCAGCAGCACAGGACAGGGCCTCTACAATGAGCAGTTCTTC,CASSTGQGLYNEQFF
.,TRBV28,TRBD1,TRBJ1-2,TGTGCCAGCAACGGACAGGGGGTACACTATGGCTACACCTTC,CASNGQGVHYGYTF
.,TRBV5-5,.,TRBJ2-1,TGTGCCAGCAGCTTGGAAGCAGACACCAACAATGAGCAGTTCTTC,CASSLEADTNNEQFF
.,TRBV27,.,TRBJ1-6,TGTGCCAGCAGTCTCGGGAGCTCCTATAATTCACCCCTCCACTTT,CASSLGSSYNSPLHF
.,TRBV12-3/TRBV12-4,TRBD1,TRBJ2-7,TGTGCCAGCAGCACAGGGACAGGTCGCGGGCAGTACTTC,CASSTGTGRGQYF
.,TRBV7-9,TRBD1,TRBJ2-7,TGTGCCAGCAGCTTAGAGGCAGGGGGCAAGCAGTACTTC,CASSLEAGGKQYF
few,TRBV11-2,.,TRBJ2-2,TGTGCCAGCAGCTCTCGTAGGAGAGGTCGCTTGACCGGGGAGCTGTTTTTT,CASSSRRRGRLTGELFF
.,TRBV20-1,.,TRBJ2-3,TGCAGTGCTAGTATTACAGGCAATTGGGATACGCAGTATTTT,CSASITGNWDTQYF